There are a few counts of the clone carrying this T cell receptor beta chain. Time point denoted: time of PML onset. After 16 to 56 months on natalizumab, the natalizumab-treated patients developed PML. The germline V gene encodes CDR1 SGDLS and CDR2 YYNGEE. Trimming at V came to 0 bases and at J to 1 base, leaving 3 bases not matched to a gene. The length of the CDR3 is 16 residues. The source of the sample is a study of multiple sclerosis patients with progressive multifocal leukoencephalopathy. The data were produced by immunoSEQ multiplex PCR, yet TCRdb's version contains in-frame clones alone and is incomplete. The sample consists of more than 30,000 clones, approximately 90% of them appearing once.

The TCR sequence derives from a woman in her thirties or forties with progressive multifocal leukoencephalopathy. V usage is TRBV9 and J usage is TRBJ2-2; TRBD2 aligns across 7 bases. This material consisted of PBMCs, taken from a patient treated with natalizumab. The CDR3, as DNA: TGTGCCAGCAGCGTAGCTACGGGGGGGAACACCGGGGAGCTGTTTTTT. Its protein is CASSVATGGNTGELFF.